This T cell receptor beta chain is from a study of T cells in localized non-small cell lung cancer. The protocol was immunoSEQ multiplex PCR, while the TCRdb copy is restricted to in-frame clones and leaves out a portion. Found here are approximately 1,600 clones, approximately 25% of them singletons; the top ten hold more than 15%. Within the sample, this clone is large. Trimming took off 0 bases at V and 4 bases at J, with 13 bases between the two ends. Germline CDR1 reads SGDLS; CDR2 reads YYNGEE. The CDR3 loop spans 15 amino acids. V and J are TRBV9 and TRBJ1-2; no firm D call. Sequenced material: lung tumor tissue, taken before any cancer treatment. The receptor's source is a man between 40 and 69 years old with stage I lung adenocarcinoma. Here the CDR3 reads CASSVGTHILYGYTF. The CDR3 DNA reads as TGTGCCAGCAGCGTAGGGACCCATATACTCTATGGCTACACCTTC.